This TCR beta chain was recovered during a study of blood T cell repertoires in COVID-19. As handled by the study authors: How many nucleated cells were present was estimated from reference gene primer amplification. The table came from immunoSEQ multiplex PCR; TCRdb's copy has only in-frame clones and leaves some out. That table gives V, J and clone size, and the DNA gave D and trimming. The table records 350,000 to 400,000 clones, 90% to 95% of them present only once. V gave up 1 base and J gave up 11 bases, with 18 bases separating them. This CDR3 region has 14 residues. CDR1 and CDR2 from the germline V gene are SGHRS and YFSETQ. Contact with a PCR-confirmed or clinician-diagnosed COVID-19 case occurred within 2 weeks of entry.

The material sequenced was PBMCs or T cells enriched from blood (not recorded which). The TCR originated in a woman in her thirties or forties who had been exposed to COVID-19. The genes are TRBV5-1 and TRBJ1-1; TRBD1 might be the D (6 bases). The DNA of the CDR3 is TGCGCCAGCAGCTTGCAACAGGGTACCTCTAGGGCTTTCTTT. Translated, it gives CASSLQQGTSRAFF.